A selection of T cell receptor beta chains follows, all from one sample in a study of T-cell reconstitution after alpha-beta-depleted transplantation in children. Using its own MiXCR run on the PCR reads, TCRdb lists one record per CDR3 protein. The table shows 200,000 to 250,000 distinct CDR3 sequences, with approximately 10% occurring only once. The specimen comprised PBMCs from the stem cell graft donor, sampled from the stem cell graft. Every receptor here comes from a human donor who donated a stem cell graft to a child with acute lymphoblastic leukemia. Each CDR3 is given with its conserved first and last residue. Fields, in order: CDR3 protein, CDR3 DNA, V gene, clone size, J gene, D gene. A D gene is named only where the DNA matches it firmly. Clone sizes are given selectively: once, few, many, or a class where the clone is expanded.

CDR3: CASSQDSNQPQHF
DNA: TGTGCCAGCAGCCAGGATAGCAATCAGCCCCAGCATTTT
V: TRBV7-2
size: many
J: TRBJ1-5
D: NA

CDR3: CASRGGVYYNEQFF
DNA: TGCGCCAGCCGGGGGGGGGTTTACTACAATGAGCAGTTCTTC
V: TRBV5-1
size: few
J: TRBJ2-1
D: TRBD2

CDR3: CASSLNKRGQETQYF
DNA: TGTGCCAGCAGCTTGAATAAGCGGGGGCAAGAGACCCAGTACTTC
V: TRBV7-2
size: many
J: TRBJ2-5
D: TRBD2

CDR3: CASSGNRGRTDTQYF
DNA: TGTGCCAGCAGTGGAAACAGGGGGCGCACAGATACGCAGTATTTT
V: TRBV6-1
size: few
J: TRBJ2-3
D: TRBD1

CDR3: CASSPLRDISNQPQHF
DNA: TGTGCCAGCTCACCGCTACGGGACATAAGCAATCAGCCCCAGCATTTT
V: TRBV18
size: NA
J: TRBJ1-5
D: NA

CDR3: CASTVSGGSPEAFF
DNA: TGTGCCAGCACCGTTAGTGGGGGGAGTCCGGAGGCTTTCTTT
V: TRBV7-9
size: many
J: TRBJ1-1
D: NA

CDR3: CSVSGETQYF
DNA: TGCAGCGTCTCGGGGGAGACCCAGTACTTC
V: TRBV29-1
size: few
J: TRBJ2-5
D: NA

CDR3: CASSPGVADYGYTF
DNA: TGTGCCAGCTCACCAGGGGTTGCTGACTATGGCTACACCTTC
V: TRBV18
size: few
J: TRBJ1-2
D: NA

CDR3: CASSFTGGDFGQPQHF
DNA: TGTGCCAGCAGCTTCACAGGGGGCGATTTTGGTCAGCCCCAGCATTTT
V: TRBV7-9
size: NA
J: TRBJ1-5
D: TRBD1

CDR3: CASSLEGTSGGHNEQFF
DNA: TGTGCCAGCAGCTTAGAGGGGACTAGCGGGGGGCACAATGAGCAGTTCTTC
V: TRBV11-2
size: few
J: TRBJ2-1
D: TRBD2

CDR3: CASSLVLDRADTEAFF
DNA: TGTGCCAGCAGCTTAGTACTCGACAGGGCGGACACTGAAGCTTTCTTT
V: TRBV7-2
size: many
J: TRBJ1-1
D: TRBD1

CDR3: CAISESGETQYF
DNA: TGTGCCATCAGTGAGTCGGGGGAGACCCAGTACTTC
V: TRBV10-3
size: NA
J: TRBJ2-5
D: NA

CDR3: CASTPRPERYEQYF
DNA: TGTGCCAGCACCCCCCGGCCGGAACGGTACGAGCAGTACTTC
V: TRBV7-2
size: NA
J: TRBJ2-7
D: NA

CDR3: CASSLARTSGGEGDEQETQYF
DNA: TGTGCCAGCAGCTTAGCGCGAACTAGCGGGGGGGAAGGGGACGAACAAGAGACCCAGTACTTC
V: TRBV11-1
size: few
J: TRBJ2-5
D: TRBD2

CDR3: CASSSVGGAETQYF
DNA: TGCGCCAGCAGCTCCGTCGGGGGGGCAGAGACCCAGTACTTC
V: TRBV5-1
size: few
J: TRBJ2-5
D: TRBD2

CDR3: CASSLVAASGGYTF
DNA: TGTGCCAGCAGCTTGGTCGCCGCCTCTGGTGGCTACACCTTC
V: TRBV5-6
size: NA
J: TRBJ1-2
D: NA

CDR3: CASSATDSGNTIYF
DNA: TGTGCCAGCAGCGCGACGGACTCTGGAAACACCATATATTTT
V: TRBV3-1
size: many
J: TRBJ1-3
D: NA

CDR3: CASSLPESQETQYF
DNA: TGTGCCAGCAGTTTACCCGAGAGCCAAGAGACCCAGTACTTC
V: TRBV12-3/TRBV12-4
size: many
J: TRBJ2-5
D: NA

CDR3: CASTKTDYYGYTF
DNA: TGTGCCAGCACCAAGACAGATTACTATGGCTACACCTTC
V: TRBV6-1
size: NA
J: TRBJ1-2
D: NA

CDR3: CASSLLQVSSYEQYF
DNA: TGTGCCAGCAGCTTGCTACAGGTCAGCTCCTACGAGCAGTACTTC
V: TRBV5-5
size: NA
J: TRBJ2-7
D: NA

CDR3: CASSSGLGLAGGGPYNEQFF
DNA: TGTGCCAGCAGCAGCGGCCTCGGACTAGCGGGGGGTGGTCCCTACAATGAGCAGTTCTTC
V: TRBV5-6
size: NA
J: TRBJ2-1
D: TRBD2

CDR3: CALGTGETYGYTF
DNA: TGTGCCCTCGGGACAGGGGAGACCTATGGCTACACCTTC
V: TRBV10-3
size: NA
J: TRBJ1-2
D: TRBD1

CDR3: CASSLAGQGRTNYGYTF
DNA: TGCGCCAGCAGCCTAGCCGGACAGGGTCGGACTAACTATGGCTACACCTTC
V: TRBV4-1
size: NA
J: TRBJ1-2
D: TRBD1